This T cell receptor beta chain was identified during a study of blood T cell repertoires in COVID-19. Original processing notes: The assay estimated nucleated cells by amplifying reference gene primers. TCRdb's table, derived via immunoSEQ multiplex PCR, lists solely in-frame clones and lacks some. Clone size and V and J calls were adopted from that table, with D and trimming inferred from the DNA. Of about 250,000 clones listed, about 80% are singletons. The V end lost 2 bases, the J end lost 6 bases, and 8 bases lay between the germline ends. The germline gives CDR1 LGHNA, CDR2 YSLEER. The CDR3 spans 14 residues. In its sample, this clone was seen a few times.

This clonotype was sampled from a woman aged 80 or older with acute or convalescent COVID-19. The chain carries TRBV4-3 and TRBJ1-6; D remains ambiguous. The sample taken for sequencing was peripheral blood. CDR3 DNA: TGCGCCAGCAGCCAATGGGAGTCTAATTCACCCCTCCACTTT. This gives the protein CASSQWESNSPLHF.